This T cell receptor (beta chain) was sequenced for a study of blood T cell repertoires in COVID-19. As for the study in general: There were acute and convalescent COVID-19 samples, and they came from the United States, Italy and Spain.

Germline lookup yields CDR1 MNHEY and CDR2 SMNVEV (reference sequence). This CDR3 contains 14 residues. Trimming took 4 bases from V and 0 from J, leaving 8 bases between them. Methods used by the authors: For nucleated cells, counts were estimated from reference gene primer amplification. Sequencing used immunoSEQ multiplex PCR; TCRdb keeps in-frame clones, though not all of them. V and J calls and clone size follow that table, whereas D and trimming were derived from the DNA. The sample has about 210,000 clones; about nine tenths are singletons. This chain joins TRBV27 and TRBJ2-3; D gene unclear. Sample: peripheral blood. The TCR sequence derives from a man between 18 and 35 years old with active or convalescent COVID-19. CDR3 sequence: CASSSSRSTDTQYF. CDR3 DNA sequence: TGTGCCAGCAGTTCGAGCAGGAGCACAGATACGCAGTATTTT.